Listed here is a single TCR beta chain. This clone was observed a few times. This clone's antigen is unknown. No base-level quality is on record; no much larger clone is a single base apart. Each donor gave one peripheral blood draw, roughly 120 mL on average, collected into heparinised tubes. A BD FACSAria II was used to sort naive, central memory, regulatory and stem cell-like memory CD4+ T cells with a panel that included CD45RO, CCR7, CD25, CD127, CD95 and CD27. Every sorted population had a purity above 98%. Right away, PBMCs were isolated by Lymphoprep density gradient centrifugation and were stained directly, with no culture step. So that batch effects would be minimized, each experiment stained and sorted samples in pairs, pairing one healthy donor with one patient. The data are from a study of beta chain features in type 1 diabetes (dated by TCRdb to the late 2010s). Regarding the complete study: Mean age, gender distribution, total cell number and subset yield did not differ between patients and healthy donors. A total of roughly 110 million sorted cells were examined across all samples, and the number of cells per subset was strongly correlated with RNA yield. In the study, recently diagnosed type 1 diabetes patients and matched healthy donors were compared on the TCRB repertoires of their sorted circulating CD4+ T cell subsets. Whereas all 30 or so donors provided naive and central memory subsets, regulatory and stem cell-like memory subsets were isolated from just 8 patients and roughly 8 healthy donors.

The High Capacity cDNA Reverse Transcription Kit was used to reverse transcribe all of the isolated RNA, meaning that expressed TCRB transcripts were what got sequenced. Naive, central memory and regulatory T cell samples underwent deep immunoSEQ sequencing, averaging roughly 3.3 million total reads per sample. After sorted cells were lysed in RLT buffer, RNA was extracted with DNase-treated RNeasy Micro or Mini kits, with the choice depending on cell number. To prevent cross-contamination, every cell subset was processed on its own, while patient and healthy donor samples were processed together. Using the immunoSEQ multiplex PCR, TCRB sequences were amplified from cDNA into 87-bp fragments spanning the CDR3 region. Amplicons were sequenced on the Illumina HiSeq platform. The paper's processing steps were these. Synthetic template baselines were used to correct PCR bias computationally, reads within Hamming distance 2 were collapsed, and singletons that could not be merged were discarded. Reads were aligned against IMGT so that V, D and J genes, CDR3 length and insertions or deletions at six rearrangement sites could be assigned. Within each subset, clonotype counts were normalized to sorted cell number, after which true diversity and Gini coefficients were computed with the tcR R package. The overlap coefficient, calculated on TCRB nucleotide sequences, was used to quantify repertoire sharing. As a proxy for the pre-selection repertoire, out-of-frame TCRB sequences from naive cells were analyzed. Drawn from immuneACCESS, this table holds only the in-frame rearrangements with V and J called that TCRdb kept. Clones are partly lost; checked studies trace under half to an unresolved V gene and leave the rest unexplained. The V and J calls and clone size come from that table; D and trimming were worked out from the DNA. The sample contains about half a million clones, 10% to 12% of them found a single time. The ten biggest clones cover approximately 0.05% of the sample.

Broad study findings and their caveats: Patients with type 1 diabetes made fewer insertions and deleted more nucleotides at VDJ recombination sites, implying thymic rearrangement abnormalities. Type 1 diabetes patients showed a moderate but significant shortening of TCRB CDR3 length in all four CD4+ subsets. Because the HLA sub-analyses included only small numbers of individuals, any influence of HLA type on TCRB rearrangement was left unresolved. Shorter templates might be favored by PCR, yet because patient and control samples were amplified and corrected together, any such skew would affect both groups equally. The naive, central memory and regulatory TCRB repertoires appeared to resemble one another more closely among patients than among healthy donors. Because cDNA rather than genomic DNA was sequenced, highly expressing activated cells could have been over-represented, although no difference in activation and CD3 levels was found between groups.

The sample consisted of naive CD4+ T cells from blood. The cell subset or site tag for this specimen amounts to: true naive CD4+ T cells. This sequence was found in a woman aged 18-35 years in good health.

For the CDR3, the sequence is CASSRLTRGGPRETQYF. At the DNA level, the sequence is TGCGCCAGCAGCCGCCTAACCAGGGGGGGACCCCGGGAGACCCAGTACTTC. The V gene is TRBV4-1 and the J gene is TRBJ2-5; the D call is possibly TRBD1 or TRBD2, each sharing 7 bases. From a lookup of the germline V gene, CDR1 and CDR2 are MGHRA and YSYEKL. V is clipped by 4 bases and J by 5 bases, and the sequence between their germline boundaries is 23 bases long. Measured from the cysteine to the phenylalanine, the CDR3 is 17 residues long. The only DNA kept is the CDR3, 51 bases in frame from the first base.